This T cell receptor (beta chain) was obtained from a study of shared clonotypes between healthy human individuals. Partitioning of CD4+ cells yielded a CD45RA+ naive subset and a CD45RA-negative memory subset. Germline loops: CDR1 SNHLY, CDR2 FYNNEI. The V gene lost 4 bases and the J gene lost 0 bases, with 10 bases spanning the gap. This CDR3 has 15 residues. General study findings and limits: Limitation of the genetic and exposure-history diversity represented came from the few donors. Some clonotypes were shared by all four sorted-subset donors, while others were not shared. The non-shared ones had lower generation probabilities than the shared ones. For naive CD4 cells, around 5% of clonotypes were shared across a handful of donors.

Note on this clone: The antigen is undetermined.

Using immunoSEQ multiplex PCR, the repertoire was profiled, and TCRdb retains in-frame clones only, with some absent. The sample shows 950,000 to 1,300,000 clones, 70% to 80% of them seen only once. The TCR originated in a man between 18 and 29 years old in good health. Sequencing used memory CD4+ T cells sorted from blood. Subset described: CD45RA-negative fraction. The chain couples TRBV2 to TRBJ1-3; D is ambiguous. The CDR3 sequence is CASSGSPVSGNTIYF. The CDR3 DNA reads as TGTGCCAGCAGTGGGTCTCCAGTCTCTGGAAACACCATATATTTT.